The clone carrying this T cell receptor (beta chain) was recorded at least ten times. The target antigen is unknown. The TCR beta CDR3 regions underwent amplification using RNA transcripts as the source. The HTBI primer set was used in a first-round RT-PCR of the TCR CDR3. TCRdb re-derived calls from the multiplex PCR reads in MiXCR, one entry per CDR3 protein. The sample lists 560,000 or so distinct CDR3 sequences, around 46% occurring once. The CDR3 loop spans 13 amino acids. Germline V gene data show CDR1 as SNHLY and CDR2 as FYNNEI. Trimming cost V 9 bases and J 4 bases; bases outside gene matches: 8. These data come from a study of T cells in Graves' hyperthyroidism and ophthalmopathy. Study outcomes and limitations: Most expanded thyroid clonotypes above 0.001 also appeared in blood.

Sequenced: peripheral blood or thyroid tissue (not recorded which). The receptor was isolated from a woman aged 18-30 years with Graves' hyperthyroidism. The V and J genes are TRBV2 and TRBJ1-1; 7 bases agree with TRBD1. This chain's CDR3 is CASKETGATEAFF. Written as DNA, the CDR3 is TGTGCCAGTAAAGAAACAGGGGCCACTGAAGCTTTCTTT.